What follows are 23 T cell receptor beta chains derived from one specimen sequenced in a study of OX40 agonist ivuxolimab in advanced cancers. The library was produced with the immunoSEQ multiplex PCR assay. TCRdb obtained this table from immuneACCESS and retained in-frame rearrangements with V and J assigned. These tables miss some clones; where compared with another copy, unresolved V genes account for less than half of the shortfall, and the remainder is unexplained. This sample lists about 22,000 clones; roughly 80% were detected once. Roughly 12% of the sample goes to the ten largest clones. Source: CD4+ or CD8+ T cells sorted from blood, taken in a trial of the OX40 agonist ivuxolimab. The receptors come from an adult with an advanced solid tumor such as melanoma, head and neck, liver or kidney cancer.

The gene calls are TRBV14 and TRBJ1-1, with no clear D. The CDR3 runs 11 residues. Looked up from germline, CDR1 is SGHDN and CDR2 is FVKESK. Trimming took 4 bases from V and 5 from J, leaving 5 bases between them. The CDR3 loop reads CASSLSTEAFF. The CDR3 region has the DNA TGTGCCAGCAGCCTATCGACTGAAGCTTTCTTT.

The chain carries TRBV19 and TRBJ2-1; TRBD2 is a possible D gene (5 bases). This CDR3 comprises 15 residues. Between the trimmed V and J ends, which lost 2 bases and 4 bases, there was a span of 12 bases. Germline values: CDR1 LNHDA, CDR2 SQIVND (reference sequence). The CDR3 DNA reads TGTGCCAGTAGTATACTAGCCTCCCCTTACAATGAGCAGTTCTTC. Protein sequence: CASSILASPYNEQFF.

The chain employs TRBV6-1 and TRBJ1-2; D gene ambiguous. This CDR3 has 12 residues. The V gene lost 2 bases and the J gene lost 2 bases, with 3 bases spanning the gap. The germline V gene encodes CDR1 MNHNS and CDR2 SASEGT. Written as DNA, the CDR3 is TGTGCCAGCAGTGAATTGAACTATGGCTACACCTTC. Its protein is CASSELNYGYTF.

The V gene is TRBV4-1, the J gene TRBJ2-1; D unclear. Trimming cost V 0 bases and J 1 base, with 10 bases left between them. CDR1 is MGHRA and CDR2 is YSYEKL in the germline V gene. The CDR3 covers 16 residues. CDR3 in DNA: TGCGCCAGCAGCCAAGATCTTGTGTCGTCCTACAATGAGCAGTTCTTC. Its translation: CASSQDLVSSYNEQFF.

This chain links TRBV4-1 with TRBJ1-1; D not certain. Germline V gene sequence: CDR1 MGHRA, CDR2 YSYEKL. This CDR3 is 15 amino acids long. V was shortened by 0 bases and J by 1 base, with 9 bases between the two germline ends. CDR3 coding DNA: TGCGCCAGCAGCCAAGATGCCTTAGAGAACACTGAAGCTTTCTTT. Protein product: CASSQDALENTEAFF.

J is TRBJ2-1 and V is TRBV11-2; TRBD2 matches 9 bases. The germline CDR1 and CDR2 sequences are SGHAT and FQNNGV. This CDR3 is built from 14 residues. The V segment lost 3 bases and the J segment 8 bases; nucleotides outside the gene matches: 5. CDR3: CASSFAGGFDEQFF. The DNA of the CDR3 is TGTGCCAGCAGCTTTGCGGGGGGGTTCGATGAGCAGTTCTTC.

The CDR3 DNA reads TGTGCCAGCAGCTTAGGGAGGGATACGCAGTATTTT. The encoded protein is CASSLGRDTQYF. The rearrangement joins TRBV7-8 to TRBJ2-3; tentatively, D is TRBD2 (5 bases). V lost 1 base, J lost 6 bases, and 5 bases lay in between. From germline, CDR1 is SGHVS and CDR2 FQNEAQ. CDR3 size: 12 residues.

The chain uses TRBV10-3 and TRBJ2-2; D is perhaps TRBD1 (6 bases). Germline loops: CDR1 ENHRY, CDR2 SYGVKD. Trimming removed 2 bases at V and 6 bases at J, with 16 bases between. This CDR3 region has 16 residues. CDR3 nucleotides: TGTGCCATCAGTGAGAATAGAGAGGGGGAAGCCGGGGAGCTGTTTTTT. Its translation is CAISENREGEAGELFF.

This chain joins TRBV5-1 and TRBJ2-5, with a tentative D call TRBD2 (6 bases). The germline V gene encodes CDR1 SGHRS and CDR2 YFSETQ. The CDR3 is 15 amino acids. V lost 0 bases and J lost 2, with 11 bases in between. This CDR3 is CASSLGVGGQETQYF. In nucleotides, the CDR3 is TGCGCCAGCAGCTTGGGCGTCGGGGGACAAGAGACCCAGTACTTC.

This clone was seen a handful of times. V usage is TRBV28 and J usage is TRBJ1-2; 9 nucleotides match TRBD1. This CDR3 region has 13 residues. The V and J ends lost 6 bases and 5 bases, in that order; junction bases with no gene match: 4. Germline assignment: CDR1 MDHEN and CDR2 SYDVKM. The CDR3 DNA reads TGTGCCAGCAGCCCGGGACAGGGATATGGCTACACCTTC. This sequence encodes CASSPGQGYGYTF.

The rearrangement uses TRBV9 and TRBJ2-1, with TRBD1 identical over 9 bases. The CDR3 totals 15 residues. The germline CDR1 and CDR2 sequences are SGDLS and YYNGEE. The V and J ends lost 2 bases and 8 bases, in that order; junction bases with no gene match: 8. CDR3 DNA sequence: TGTGCCAGCAGCGTTTCCGGGACAGGGTGGCATGAGCAGTTCTTC. Amino acid sequence: CASSVSGTGWHEQFF.

The V gene is TRBV4-1, the J gene TRBJ2-3; 16 bases match TRBD2. The CDR3 is 18 amino acids. J was trimmed by 7 bases and V by 4 bases; bases with no gene match: 11. Germline CDR1 reads MGHRA; CDR2 reads YSYEKL. In nucleotides, the CDR3 is TGCGCCAGCAGCCCCTTCGGGACTAGCGGGGGGGCCCCCTATACGCAGTATTTT. The encoded protein is CASSPFGTSGGAPYTQYF.

The chain links TRBV6-6 to TRBJ2-1; 8 nucleotides line up with TRBD2. CDR3 length: 15 residues. CDR1 is MNHNY, CDR2 SVGAGI, per germline (reference sequence). V lost 6 bases, J lost 5 bases, and 9 bases stayed unmatched. The CDR3 spells CASSAAGGAHNEQFF. DNA for the CDR3: TGTGCCAGCAGCGCGGCCGGGGGGGCACACAATGAGCAGTTCTTC.

The CDR3 spells CASSYGVGAEAFF. The DNA of the CDR3 is TGTGCCAGCAGCTATGGGGTCGGGGCTGAAGCTTTCTTT. This rearrangement joins TRBV7-6 to TRBJ1-1; D is unclear. CDR3 length: 13 amino acids. V shed 4 bases and J shed 6 bases, with 12 bases lying between them. Germline V gene lookup returns CDR1 SGHVS and CDR2 FNYEAQ. Full variable domain (missing parts from reference TRBV7-6 and TRBJ1-1): GAGVSQSPRYKVTKRGQDVALRCDPISGHVSLYWYRQALGQGPEFLTYFNYEAQQDKSGLPNDRFSAERPEGSISTLTIQRTEQRDSAMYRCASSYGVGAEAFFGQGTRLTVV.

This chain connects TRBV6-1 to TRBJ2-7, with D hard to call. This CDR3 contains 12 residues. CDR1 and CDR2 (germline): MNHNS, SASEGT. Trimming took 3 bases from V and 6 from J, leaving 9 bases between them. The CDR3 reads CASSEGIGEQYF. For the CDR3, the DNA is TGTGCCAGCAGTGAGGGGATCGGCGAGCAGTACTTC.

This clone was picked up one time. This chain joins TRBV30 and TRBJ1-6, with 7 nucleotides matching TRBD1. The V segment lost 0 bases and the J segment 0 bases; nucleotides outside the gene matches: 2. This CDR3 region has 16 residues. Per germline, CDR1 GTSNPN and CDR2 SVGIG (reference sequence). The CDR3 DNA follows: TGTGCCTGGAGTGTCTCAGGGGGCTCCTATAATTCACCCCTCCACTTT. The encoded protein is CAWSVSGGSYNSPLHF.

The V gene is TRBV19, the J gene TRBJ1-1; possible D gene TRBD1, 5 bases. V was trimmed by 7 bases and J by 12 bases, leaving 12 bases between them. There are 10 residues in the CDR3. From germline, CDR1 is LNHDA and CDR2 SQIVND (reference sequence). The CDR3 nucleotides read TGTGCCAGTACCGGGGCCCGGACTTTCTTT. Its translation is CASTGARTFF.

The V gene is TRBV2, the J gene TRBJ2-7; D could derive from TRBD1 or TRBD2 (7 bases each). This CDR3 has 13 amino acids. The V gene lost 6 bases and the J gene lost 5 bases, with 14 bases spanning the gap. The germline CDR1 and CDR2 sequences are SNHLY and FYNNEI. CDR3: CASRGEGAHEQYF. The CDR3 DNA follows: TGTGCCAGCAGGGGGGAGGGGGCACACGAGCAGTACTTC.

This clone is deemed medium-sized. The J gene is TRBJ2-7, the V gene TRBV28, with D unresolved. Germline V CDR1 and CDR2: MDHEN, SYDVKM. Trimming took off 5 bases at V and 3 bases at J, with 8 bases between the two ends. CDR3 length equals 12 residues. The CDR3 is CASSALIYEQYF. CDR3 DNA sequence: TGTGCCAGCAGTGCCTTGATCTACGAGCAGTACTTC.

V gene TRBV9 combines with J gene TRBJ2-5; the match to TRBD2 covers 10 bases. The CDR3 sequence is 18 residues long. Germline V gives CDR1 SGDLS, CDR2 YYNGEE. The ends lost 1 base at V and 0 bases at J; junction bases unmatched: 9. The CDR3 DNA reads as TGTGCCAGCAGCGTATTTTCTAGCGGGGGAGGCTACCAAGAGACCCAGTACTTC. Encoded protein: CASSVFSSGGGYQETQYF.

The chain links TRBV5-1 to TRBJ1-1; 7 positions match TRBD1. The germline CDR1 and CDR2 sequences are SGHRS and YFSETQ. The junction had 3 bases not matched to a gene; V was cut back by 1 base and J by 3 bases. The CDR3 runs to 14 residues. CDR3 DNA sequence: TGCGCCAGCAGCTTGACAGGGGCGGACACTGAAGCTTTCTTT. Protein: CASSLTGADTEAFF.

The CDR3: CASSYSLGVLDYGYTF. The CDR3 DNA follows: TGTGCCAGCAGTTACTCACTAGGGGTATTGGACTATGGCTACACCTTC. The rearrangement joins TRBV6-5 to TRBJ1-2; maybe TRBD1 (5 bases). Trimming removed 0 bases from V and 3 bases from J, with 14 bases in between. Per germline, CDR1 MNHEY and CDR2 SVGAGI. The CDR3 consists of 16 residues.

This chain uses TRBV27 with TRBJ1-2; 7 bases map to TRBD1. The CDR3 contains 14 residues. CDR1 and CDR2 (germline): MNHEY, SMNVEV (reference sequence). V trimming: 10 bases; J trimming: 7 bases; junction bases outside the gene matches: 15. The CDR3 is CATGSGGPRGGYTF. The CDR3, as DNA: TGTGCCACAGGGTCAGGGGGGCCCAGGGGTGGCTACACCTTC.